This T cell receptor beta chain was sequenced in a study of blood T cell repertoires in COVID-19. Study at large: Some COVID-19 samples were acute and others convalescent; all came from the United States, Italy and Spain. T cells, B-cell-depleted T cells, or PBMCs supplied cDNA or gDNA.

V shed 0 bases and J shed 1 base, with 7 bases lying between them. The CDR3 runs to 14 residues. The germline gives CDR1 MGHRA, CDR2 YSYEKL. Original processing methods: Nucleated cell number was recorded as an estimate derived from reference gene primer amplification. Sequenced by immunoSEQ multiplex PCR; TCRdb stores in-frame clones only, minus some. V and J calls and clone size are as listed in that table; D and trimming were resolved from the DNA. Of roughly 75,000 clones in the sample, 75% to 95% are singletons; the top ten hold less than 9%. Sequenced material: peripheral blood. J is TRBJ2-7 and V is TRBV4-1; tentatively, D is TRBD1 (6 bases). The clonotype originates from a human donor in a cohort sampled during active COVID-19. CDR3 nucleotides: TGCGCCAGCAGCCAAGAAGGGGGATCCTACGAGCAGTACTTC. Its protein is CASSQEGGSYEQYF.